This TCR beta chain is from a study of OX40 agonist ivuxolimab in advanced cancers. Blood samples were obtained at baseline, cycle 4 day 1, and cycle 7 day 1. This CDR3 is 17 amino acids long. Per the germline V gene, CDR1 is SGHTA and CDR2 is FQGTGA. Trimming at V came to 4 bases and at J to 4 bases, leaving 13 bases not matched to a gene. Measured with immunoSEQ multiplex PCR; TCRdb has only the in-frame clones, and not every one. The sample consists of 60,000 to 85,000 clones, 80% to 90% of them appearing once. This specimen consisted of CD4+ or CD8+ T cells sorted from blood, obtained in a trial of the OX40 agonist ivuxolimab. This sequence joins TRBV7-3 and TRBJ2-5, with TRBD2 matching over 9 bases. The clonotype was recovered from an adult with an advanced solid tumor such as melanoma, head and neck, liver or kidney cancer. CDR3: CASSYSGGGRVGETQYF. The CDR3 bases are TGTGCCAGCAGCTACTCCGGTGGCGGGAGGGTCGGAGAGACCCAGTACTTC.